This T cell receptor beta chain was observed in a study of blood T cell repertoires in COVID-19. Generated by immunoSEQ multiplex PCR, the TCRdb table keeps only in-frame clones and is missing some. This table holds around 60,000 clones, roughly 79% found once. Germline V gives CDR1 SNHLY, CDR2 FYNNEI. Trimming pared 7 bases from V and 4 bases from J, leaving 17 bases between. This CDR3 has 15 residues. The genes are TRBV2 and TRBJ1-5; no firm D call. The TCR was taken from a human donor in a cohort sampled during active COVID-19. Source material: peripheral blood. The CDR3: CASTTGGSDNQPQHF. For the CDR3, the DNA is TGTGCCAGCACCACCGGAGGGAGTGATAATCAGCCCCAGCATTTT. Looking up the rest from reference TRBV2 and TRBJ1-5 gives the full variable domain: EPEVTQTPSHQVTQMGQEVILRCVPISNHLYFYWYRQILGQKVEFLVSFYNNEISEKSEIFDDQFSVERPDGSNFTLKIRSTKLEDSAMYFCASTTGGSDNQPQHFGDGTRLSIL.